This T cell receptor (beta chain) appears in the sequencing data of a study of shared clonotypes between healthy human individuals. Germline lookup yields CDR1 SGHDN and CDR2 FVKESK. The ends lost 5 bases at V and 0 bases at J; junction bases unmatched: 9. The CDR3 sequence is 16 residues long. The method was immunoSEQ multiplex PCR; TCRdb's version includes in-frame clones alone and lacks a portion of them. The sample contains under 1,900,000 clones, approximately 98.5% of which appear only once. This chain uses TRBV14 with TRBJ2-7, with 8 bases lining up with TRBD2. The specimen sequenced was naive CD4+ T cells sorted from blood. Subset indicated: CD45RA+ positively selected. The source of this sequence is a man aged 25 to 40 in good health. CDR3 sequence (DNA): TGTGCCAGCAGCAAACTAATCAGCGGGAGCTCCTACGAGCAGTACTTC. Its protein product is CASSKLISGSSYEQYF.